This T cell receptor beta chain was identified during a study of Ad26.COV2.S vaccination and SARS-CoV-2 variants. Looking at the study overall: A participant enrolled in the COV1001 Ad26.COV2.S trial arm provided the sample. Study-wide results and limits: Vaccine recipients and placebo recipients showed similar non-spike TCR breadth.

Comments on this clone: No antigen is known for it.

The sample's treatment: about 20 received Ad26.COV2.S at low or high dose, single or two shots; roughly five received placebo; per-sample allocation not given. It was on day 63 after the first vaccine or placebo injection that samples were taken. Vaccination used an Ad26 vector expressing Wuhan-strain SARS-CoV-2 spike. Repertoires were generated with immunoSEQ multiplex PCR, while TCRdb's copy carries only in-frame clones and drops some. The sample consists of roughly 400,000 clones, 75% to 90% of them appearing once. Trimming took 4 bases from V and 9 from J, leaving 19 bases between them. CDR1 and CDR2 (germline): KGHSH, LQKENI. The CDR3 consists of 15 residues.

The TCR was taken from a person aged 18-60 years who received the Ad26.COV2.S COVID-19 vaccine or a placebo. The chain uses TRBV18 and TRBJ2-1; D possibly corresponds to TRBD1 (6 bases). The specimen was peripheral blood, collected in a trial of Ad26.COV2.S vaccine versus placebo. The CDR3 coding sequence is TGTGCCAGCTCACTGCTAGGCCAGGGGAACGGTGAGCAGTTCTTC. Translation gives CASSLLGQGNGEQFF.